This T cell receptor beta chain was sequenced for a study of cytomegalovirus exposure and HLA in healthy donors. Study-level information: Earlier, roughly 120 million unique TCR beta sequences were recovered from about 170 million T cells by an analysis. Study results and limitations: The study carried out a later analysis of TCR beta sequences. It associated 15,000 to 20,000 of them with specific HLA alleles at a false discovery rate of 0.05. Investigators reported about 160 TCR beta chains as tied to cytomegalovirus. The authors excluded some V segments, including TRBV6-2 and TRBV6-3, as indistinguishable.

Details on this clone: The antigen is not known.

CDR3 length: 15 amino acids. In germline, CDR1 is SNHLY, CDR2 FYNNEI. The J segment lost 2 bases and the V segment lost 5 bases, leaving 3 bases of the junction unmatched. PCR amplification relied on 60 Vbeta primers (plus 13 Jbeta primers). TCRdb's copy holds only in-frame clones and misses some; the assay was immunoSEQ multiplex PCR. The sample yields under 200,000 clones, around 80% seen once. The gene calls are TRBV2 and TRBJ1-5; 10 bases map to TRBD1. The sample taken for sequencing was PBMCs. This TCR was recovered from a human donor in good health. The CDR3 protein is CASSRDRGGNQPQHF. The CDR3 DNA sequence: TGTGCCAGCAGTCGGGACAGGGGTGGCAATCAGCCCCAGCATTTT.